This record concerns one T cell receptor beta chain sequence. The antigen is undetermined. This table comes from immunoSEQ multiplex PCR, and its TCRdb copy is limited to in-frame clones, with some not included. The sample shows about 120,000 clones, 87% of them seen only once. This entry comes from a study of T cell responses to AZD1222 COVID-19 vaccine. General study results and limits: Seropositive at baseline were only a handful of AZD1222 recipients. Nearly half of spike-specific TCRs reportedly target unmutated variant regions.

Deletions cut 6 bases from V and 2 bases from J, with 18 bases between. Looked up from germline, CDR1 is MNHEY and CDR2 is SVGAGI. The length of the CDR3 is 16 residues. The rearrangement joins TRBV6-5 to TRBJ2-3; D is possibly TRBD2 (7 bases). The source was peripheral blood, collected 28 days after the second AZD1222 dose. This clonotype was sampled from an adult who received the AZD1222 COVID-19 vaccine. CDR3 DNA sequence: TGTGCCAGCAGCTACACTAGGGGGGGTCTCACAGATACGCAGTATTTT. It is translated as CASSYTRGGLTDTQYF.